The 26 T cell receptor beta chains reported below all come from one sample, sequenced in a study of graft-versus-host responses after intestinal transplantation (dated by TCRdb to about 2021). The method was the immunoSEQ multiplex PCR assay. This is the immuneACCESS table as TCRdb keeps it, with only in-frame sequences that have V and J called. A part of the clones is gone; compared with another copy, unresolved V genes explain less than half, and the rest is unexplained. Within this sample are 90,000 to 100,000 clones, with roughly 86% of them counted one time only. The ten top clones hold more than 1.4% of the sample. Sequences were derived from PBMCs, sampled 255 days after intestinal transplant. These receptors all come from a human patient who received an intestinal transplant, so some T cells may come from the graft donor.

This clone was detected only a few times. The rearrangement links TRBV4-1 to TRBJ2-1; D may correspond to TRBD1 or TRBD2 (5 bases each). V was shortened by 4 bases and J by 6 bases, with 13 bases between the two germline ends. Per germline, CDR1 MGHRA and CDR2 YSYEKL. The CDR3 is 14 amino acids. The DNA for the CDR3 is TGCGCCAGCAGCCCCGTTTTGGGGGTCAATGAGCAGTTCTTC. It codes for CASSPVLGVNEQFF.

CDR3 amino acids: CASSLGLMGLQETQYF. CDR3 nucleotides: TGTGCCAGCAGTTTAGGACTCATGGGGCTTCAAGAGACCCAGTACTTC. The chain has TRBV28 and TRBJ2-5, with D tentatively TRBD1 or TRBD2 (5 bases each). The CDR3 consists of 16 residues. Germline CDR1 MDHEN, CDR2 SYDVKM. The V gene lost 2 bases and the J gene lost 2 bases, with 15 bases spanning the gap.

The table lists this clone with a count of one. This chain uses TRBV11-3 with TRBJ2-5, with D uncertain. Trimming removed 0 bases at V and 7 bases at J, with 3 bases between. Germline V gene data show CDR1 as SGHNT and CDR2 as YENEEA. The CDR3 contains 11 residues. The CDR3 spells CASSLDPTQYF. The CDR3 DNA sequence: TGTGCCAGCAGCTTAGACCCGACCCAGTACTTC.

The gene calls are TRBV28 and TRBJ2-2; D ambiguous. The germline V gene encodes CDR1 MDHEN and CDR2 SYDVKM. V was clipped by 2 bases and J by 1 base, with 5 bases between them. This CDR3 region has 14 residues. CDR3 region: CASSLEGNTGELFF. In DNA, the CDR3 is TGTGCCAGCAGTTTAGAAGGGAACACCGGGGAGCTGTTTTTT.

The chain has TRBV7-9 and TRBJ1-1; perhaps TRBD1 as D (5 bases). The CDR3 loop spans 15 amino acids. Trimming removed 5 bases at V and 2 bases at J, with 15 bases between. Germline CDR1 is SEHNR and CDR2 is FQNEAQ (reference sequence). The CDR3: CASSAPGTGNTEAFF. Written as DNA, the CDR3 is TGTGCCAGCAGCGCGCCAGGGACGGGTAACACTGAAGCTTTCTTT. The complete variable domain, with remaining parts taken from reference TRBV7-9 and TRBJ1-1, reads DTGVSQNPRHKITKRGQNVTFRCDPISEHNRLYWYRQTLGQGPEFLTYFQNEAQLEKSRLLSDRFSAERPKGSFSTLEIQRTEQGDSAMYLCASSAPGTGNTEAFFGQGTRLTVV.

The rearrangement joins TRBV29-1 to TRBJ2-4, with 9 nucleotides matching TRBD1. Germline lookup yields CDR1 SQVTM and CDR2 ANQGSEA. The V and J ends lost 4 bases and 8 bases, in that order; junction bases with no gene match: 12. This CDR3 comprises 15 residues. CDR3 protein: CSVAKSGQGIYIQYF. The CDR3, as DNA: TGCAGCGTTGCCAAATCGGGACAGGGAATTTACATTCAGTACTTC.

This clone came up a few times. This rearrangement joins TRBV6-1 to TRBJ1-6; D unresolved. Germline CDR1 and CDR2: MNHNS and SASEGT. Trimming took 1 base from V and 10 from J, leaving 8 bases between them. The CDR3 covers 13 residues. CDR3 nucleotide sequence: TGTGCCAGCAGTGAAGTTCGGGGATCACCCCTCCACTTT. This gives the protein CASSEVRGSPLHF.

The V gene is TRBV1, the J gene TRBJ2-7; the tabulated D call, TRBD1, remains unverified against the DNA. TRBV1 is given as a pseudogene. The CDR3 is 19 residues long. The CDR3 reads CTSSQSVLVAGHYEHEQYV. For the CDR3, the DNA is TGCACCAGCAGCCAAAGTGTCCTTGTGGCAGGGCATTACGAGCACGAGCAGTACGTC.

The chain has TRBV2 and TRBJ2-1; D is unresolved. V lost 1 base and J 9 bases, leaving 16 bases between the germline ends. From germline, CDR1 is SNHLY and CDR2 FYNNEI. This CDR3 region has 15 residues. The chain's CDR3 is CASSEGLYSGGEQFF. Written as DNA, the CDR3 is TGTGCCAGCAGTGAAGGACTCTATTCGGGTGGTGAGCAGTTCTTC.

This chain links TRBV4-2 with TRBJ1-1, with TRBD1 as a possible D gene (6 bases). Germline V gene lookup returns CDR1 LGHNA and CDR2 YNFKEQ. The CDR3 is 16 amino acids. V lost 0 bases and J lost 3, with 14 bases in between. CDR3 nucleotide sequence: TGTGCCAGCAGCCAAGAAGCAAGGGGGGGCGACACTGAAGCTTTCTTT. It encodes CASSQEARGGDTEAFF.

This chain joins TRBV6-6 and TRBJ2-2, with a possible D match to TRBD1 (5 bases). V lost 4 bases and J 8 bases, leaving 8 bases between the germline ends. The CDR3 loop spans 12 amino acids. Germline V gene lookup returns CDR1 MNHNY and CDR2 SVGAGI (reference sequence). CDR3 bases: TGTGCCAGCAGTTCAGGGCTAGGGGAGCTGTTTTTT. The encoded protein is CASSSGLGELFF.

The chain is built from TRBV6-4 and TRBJ2-2; D might be TRBD1 or TRBD2, each matching 6 bases. Trimming removed 6 bases from V and 5 bases from J, with 10 bases in between. This CDR3 contains 13 residues. CDR1 and CDR2 from the germline V gene are MRHNA and SNTAGT. The CDR3 is CASRGGETGELFF. CDR3 coding DNA: TGTGCCAGCAGGGGGGGCGAAACCGGGGAGCTGTTTTTT.

The chain links TRBV28 to TRBJ2-2, with D perhaps TRBD1 (5 bases). Germline-derived CDR1 and CDR2 are MDHEN and SYDVKM. V shed 6 bases and J shed 1 base, with 12 bases lying between them. The CDR3 runs 15 residues. As DNA, the CDR3 is TGTGCCAGCAGACTAATCACAGGGAACACCGGGGAGCTGTTTTTT. This codes for CASRLITGNTGELFF.

The genes are TRBV18 and TRBJ2-1, with D unclear. V was pared by 0 bases and J by 9 bases, with 12 bases between. The V gene's germline CDR1 is KGHSH and CDR2 LQKENI. This CDR3 region has 14 residues. The CDR3 nucleotides are TGTGCCAGCTCACCACCTCTAGTCTTGAGTGAGCAGTTCTTC. This sequence encodes CASSPPLVLSEQFF.

The rearrangement links TRBV5-5 to TRBJ1-1; D gene unclear. Germline V gene data show CDR1 as SGHKS and CDR2 as YYEKEE (reference sequence). The CDR3 runs to 13 residues. V lost 0 bases and J lost 4, with 7 bases in between. The CDR3 loop is CASSLAVGTEAFF. The DNA of the CDR3 is TGTGCCAGCAGCTTGGCGGTGGGCACTGAAGCTTTCTTT.

V usage is TRBV29-1 and J usage is TRBJ2-2; D gene unclear. The V and J ends lost 4 bases and 4 bases respectively, with 10 bases between them. Germline V gene lookup returns CDR1 SQVTM and CDR2 ANQGSEA. This CDR3 is built from 13 residues. The CDR3 DNA sequence: TGCAGCGTTGTTTTGGGCGGCACCGGGGAGCTGTTTTTT. This gives the protein CSVVLGGTGELFF.

The chain has TRBV15 and TRBJ2-1; no firm D call. V lost 0 bases and J 0 bases, leaving 12 bases between the germline ends. The germline V gene has CDR1 LNHNV and CDR2 YYDKDF (reference sequence). CDR3 length equals 17 residues. CDR3 loop: CATSRDLGQSSYNEQFF. Here the CDR3 DNA reads TGTGCCACCAGCAGAGATCTCGGGCAGAGCTCCTACAATGAGCAGTTCTTC.

The V call is TRBV10-2, the J call TRBJ2-7; 8 bases match TRBD1. CDR1 is WSHSY and CDR2 is SAAADI in the germline V gene. This CDR3 spans 15 amino acids. V gave up 0 bases and J gave up 2 bases; unmatched junction bases: 3. The CDR3 loop is CASSESNRGAYEQYF. CDR3 nucleotides: TGCGCCAGCAGTGAGTCCAACAGGGGGGCCTACGAGCAGTACTTC.

The J gene is TRBJ2-2, the V gene TRBV27; the match to TRBD1 covers 7 bases. This CDR3 has 13 amino acids. Trimming removed 6 bases from V and 6 bases from J; junction bases left unmatched: 4. Germline CDR1 reads MNHEY; CDR2 reads SMNVEV (reference sequence). The DNA for the CDR3 is TGTGCCAGCAGCATGACAGGGTCCGGGGAGCTGTTTTTT. Its translation: CASSMTGSGELFF.

Only one count was recorded for this clone. The chain recombines TRBV28 with TRBJ1-1; possible D gene TRBD1, 5 bases. The CDR3 covers 13 residues. Germline loops: CDR1 MDHEN, CDR2 SYDVKM. Trimming cost V 7 bases and J 3 bases, with 12 bases left between them. The CDR3 nucleotides are TGTGCCAGCATCCCGGGGGTGGACACTGAAGCTTTCTTT. It translates to CASIPGVDTEAFF. Combining the CDR3 with reference TRBV28 and TRBJ1-1 gives the whole variable domain DVKVTQSSRYLVKRTGEKVFLECVQDMDHENMFWYRQDPGLGLRLIYFSYDVKMKEKGDIPEGYSVSREKKERFSLILESASTNQTSMYLCASIPGVDTEAFFGQGTRLTVV.

Comment on this clone: The sample has other DNA sequences that encode this CDR3 too. V and J are TRBV6-6 and TRBJ1-2; TRBD1 aligns across 11 bases. J was trimmed by 8 bases and V by 2 bases; bases with no gene match: 7. Germline V gives CDR1 MNHNY, CDR2 SVGAGI (reference sequence). The CDR3 contains 15 residues. In DNA form, the CDR3 reads TGTGCCAGCAGTTACGACGCGGGGACAGGGGGAGGCTACACCTTC. Its protein product is CASSYDAGTGGGYTF.

The rearrangement joins TRBV6-5 to TRBJ1-5; no clear D gene. The CDR3 has 13 residues. Germline V gene lookup returns CDR1 MNHEY and CDR2 SVGAGI. V was trimmed by 6 bases and J by 5 bases, leaving 11 bases between them. The chain's CDR3 is CASSQDGYQPQHF. The CDR3 region has the DNA TGTGCCAGCAGCCAAGACGGTTATCAGCCCCAGCATTTT.

The chain combines TRBV6-1 with TRBJ1-1, with 7 bases lining up with TRBD1. The V gene end was trimmed by 4 bases and the J gene end by 5 bases; junction bases not matched to a gene: 7. The CDR3 loop spans 14 amino acids. Germline CDR1 reads MNHNS; CDR2 reads SASEGT. The CDR3 bases are TGTGCCAGCAGTGTACCAGGGGGGAGGACTGAAGCTTTCTTT. Protein sequence: CASSVPGGRTEAFF.

The chain has TRBV6-5 and TRBJ2-3; D unclear. The CDR3 extends over 13 amino acids. Germline V gene sequence: CDR1 MNHEY, CDR2 SVGAGI. V was pared by 2 bases and J by 4 bases, with 7 bases between. The CDR3 region is CASSYPPSDTQYF. For the CDR3, the DNA is TGTGCCAGCAGTTACCCTCCATCAGATACGCAGTATTTT.

V gene TRBV4-2 combines with J gene TRBJ2-7; tentative D call: TRBD1 (5 bases). The ends were cut back, 4 bases at V and 3 bases at J, with 16 bases in the middle. The germline V gene encodes CDR1 LGHNA and CDR2 YNFKEQ. The CDR3 is 15 amino acids. CDR3 in amino acids: CASSPAPDSLYEQYV. CDR3 DNA sequence: TGTGCCAGCAGCCCAGCCCCAGACAGCCTCTACGAGCAGTACGTC.

The chain has TRBV9 and TRBJ2-2; unclear D gene. V was trimmed by 0 bases and J by 4 bases, leaving 16 bases between them. CDR3 size: 17 residues. CDR1 is SGDLS and CDR2 is YYNGEE in the germline V gene. DNA of the CDR3: TGTGCCAGCAGCGTAGATCGTGGCAGTATCGGCACCGGGGAGCTGTTTTTT. Amino acids: CASSVDRGSIGTGELFF.